This T cell receptor (beta chain) was captured in a study of T-cell memory formation after mild COVID-19 (dated by TCRdb to the early 2020s). Concerning the study at large: TCR sequence clusters from the two donors were found to be largely donor specific. T-cell clones expanding and contracting after mild COVID-19 in two donors were tracked by longitudinal TCRalpha and TCRbeta repertoire sequencing. Two young, previously healthy adult volunteers made up the cohort, one male and one female. Summary of the overall study and its limitations: Only two mild cases were covered by the study, and larger cohorts that include severe cases with pre-infection samples were considered necessary. Contracting CD4+ clones were located mainly in the CM and EM memory subsets, whereas CD8+ clones were found to be enriched in EMRA. The second-wave clones that peaked on day 37 were not confirmed to be SARS-CoV-2 specific. Clones contracting from day 15 to 85 had balanced CD4/CD8 phenotypes, while a second wave expanding from day 15 to 37 was biased towards CD4+. The detection of some responding clones in pre-infection memory suggests that pre-existing cross-reactive memory T cells joined the SARS-CoV-2 response.

TCRdb lists the instrument as Illumina NovaSeq 6000. Using 5'RACE with constant-segment primers, TCRalpha and TCRbeta cDNA libraries were constructed, with sample barcodes and unique molecular identifiers added in the process. RNA was extracted from every sample with Trizol reagent. Libraries were amplified in two PCR steps, with a second sample barcode and Illumina TruSeq adapters added in the second step. Libraries were sequenced on an Illumina NovaSeq with 2 x 150 bp paired-end reads. Per the source publication's procedure: Reads were demultiplexed and collapsed into UMI-guided consensus sequences with migec v1.2.7. Using mixcr v2.1.11, the UMI consensuses were aligned to TRA and TRB V and J templates and assembled into clonotypes. Clonotypes were classified as expanded or contracted when called significant by both edgeR and NoisET, with noise models trained on biological replicates. For edgeR calls, the thresholds were a false discovery rate-adjusted p below 0.01 and a log2 fold-change of 1. As an exploratory analysis of dynamics, max-normalized trajectories of the 1000 most abundant clonotypes were examined by PCA with hierarchical clustering. Each responding clone was given a CD4 or CD8 phenotype based on the CD4+ and CD8+ repertoires, which had been sequenced separately. Clones were called with MiXCR by TCRdb after fastp trimmed the public reads at Q25, and only in-frame beta chains were retained. Under each unique CDR3 protein, matching rows form one entry showing the most common genes and DNA. Clone size and V and J calls follow TCRdb, not the original study. The sample has some 190,000 distinct CDR3 sequences on record, about a sixth of them singletons. Jointly, the top ten make up 2.4% of the sample.

Clipping removes 6 bases from V and 4 bases from J, with 1 as the unmatched junction base count. In the germline V gene, CDR1 corresponds to KGHDR and CDR2 to SFDVKD. The CDR3 starts with the cysteine, ends with the phenylalanine, and has 13 residues. Only the CDR3 part of the read is kept: 39 bases, read in frame from the first base. With regard to this clonotype: Its specific antigen is unknown. Qualities for individual bases were not recorded, and no much larger clone is one base off.

PBMCs were isolated by Ficoll-Paque density gradient centrifugation. The V and J genes are TRBV24-1 and TRBJ2-1; TRBD1 aligns with 8 central bases. Sequencing used PBMCs or a T cell subset sorted from them (not recorded which). The sequence was obtained from an adult woman who had mild COVID-19 (a few samples of this study predate the infection). The sample titles of this study are shuffled in the database, so cell type and time point are left out; the donor was told from shared clones. The CDR3 sequence is CATSRDRYNEQFF. The base sequence is TGTGCCACCAGTAGGGACAGGTACAATGAGCAGTTCTTC.